A selection of T cell receptor beta chains follows, all from one sample in a study of T cell responses to AZD1222 COVID-19 vaccine. Assay used: immunoSEQ multiplex PCR; TCRdb lists only in-frame clones, some missing. The sample has roughly 100,000 clones; about four fifths are singletons. The sample was peripheral blood, taken on day 0 of AZD1222 vaccination. The receptors shown here come from an adult in good health. Both conserved end residues are trimmed from each CDR3. Fields, in order: J gene, V gene, CDR3 protein.

J: TRBJ1-1
V: TRBV7-2
CDR3: ASTTGGGPQAF

J: TRBJ2-3
V: TRBV19
CDR3: ASSIGAGSTDTQY

J: TRBJ1-2
V: TRBV2
CDR3: ASRQGSISGYT

J: TRBJ2-7
V: TRBV2
CDR3: ASSEAASGLYEQY

J: TRBJ2-3
V: TRBV7-2
CDR3: ASSRDFAGAGDTQY

J: TRBJ2-3
V: TRBV7-3
CDR3: ASSVQVGGFTDTQY

J: TRBJ2-7
V: TRBV3-1/TRBV3-2
CDR3: ASSQDDGVYEQY

J: TRBJ2-2
V: TRBV5-1
CDR3: ASSPWGGNTGELF

J: TRBJ2-2
V: TRBV19
CDR3: ASSARTGNTGELF

J: TRBJ2-6
V: TRBV27
CDR3: ASSPTGLHSGANVLT

J: TRBJ2-3
V: TRBV7-2
CDR3: ASSLPTDTQY

J: TRBJ2-1
V: TRBV29-1
CDR3: SVHNNEQF

J: TRBJ2-1
V: TRBV4-3
CDR3: ASSQGQGVPYNEQF

J: TRBJ1-1
V: TRBV5-1
CDR3: ASSFLPRGLNTEAF

J: TRBJ2-1
V: TRBV10-2
CDR3: ASSSDLAGQGLNEQF

J: TRBJ2-1
V: TRBV18
CDR3: ASSPRQGAVNEQF

J: TRBJ2-3
V: TRBV28
CDR3: ASSSLGGGDPGTDTQY

J: TRBJ2-3
V: TRBV4-2
CDR3: ASSQGGSTDTQY

J: TRBJ1-1
V: TRBV2
CDR3: ASSLGQNTEAF

J: TRBJ1-4
V: TRBV5-6
CDR3: ASSLGAQAVAEKLF

J: TRBJ1-2
V: TRBV7-9
CDR3: ASSPGRGGYT

J: TRBJ2-7
V: TRBV5-5
CDR3: ASSGGRFYEQY

J: TRBJ1-2
V: TRBV28
CDR3: ASSVLPQGNYGYT

J: TRBJ1-2
V: TRBV2
CDR3: ASRTGYT

J: TRBJ1-4
V: TRBV19
CDR3: ASSIGTSPEKLF

J: TRBJ2-1
V: TRBV9
CDR3: ASSDPTSGDSYNEQF

J: TRBJ1-2
V: TRBV9
CDR3: ASSTSGTGGSGYT

J: TRBJ1-2
V: TRBV20-1
CDR3: SASRAVDGYT

J: TRBJ2-7
V: TRBV7-9
CDR3: ASSLGEPDYEQY

J: TRBJ1-2
V: TRBV4-2
CDR3: ASRRGQGLEYGYT

J: TRBJ2-2
V: TRBV20-1
CDR3: SASSSNTGELF

J: TRBJ1-2
V: TRBV4-3
CDR3: ASSQDPVRGIYGYT

J: TRBJ1-2
V: TRBV5-4
CDR3: ASRQDSYGYT

J: TRBJ2-7
V: TRBV7-2
CDR3: ASSFTDTGEQY

J: TRBJ1-4
V: TRBV15
CDR3: ATSRGGQLKKLF

J: TRBJ1-5
V: TRBV6-2/TRBV6-3
CDR3: ASSYGIEGNQPQH

J: TRBJ1-2
V: TRBV6-5
CDR3: ATARDTTNYGYT

J: TRBJ1-2
V: TRBV21-1
CDR3: ANTGGHYGYT

J: TRBJ2-1
V: TRBV7-9
CDR3: ASSAIRQGYNEQF

J: TRBJ2-7
V: TRBV9
CDR3: ASSVGVGAYEQY

J: TRBJ1-2
V: TRBV18
CDR3: ASSGAGGYT

J: TRBJ2-1
V: TRBV19
CDR3: ASSIGGFRTEQF

J: TRBJ1-4
V: TRBV7-9
CDR3: ASSGAVSGSYEKLF

J: TRBJ1-2
V: TRBV29-1
CDR3: SVARGGRYGYT

J: TRBJ1-6
V: TRBV3-1/TRBV3-2
CDR3: ASSQGSPLH

J: TRBJ1-5
V: TRBV5-1
CDR3: ASSLLGWDQPQH

J: TRBJ1-2
V: TRBV2
CDR3: ASETGGDGYT

J: TRBJ2-1
V: TRBV6-1
CDR3: ASSERWRYNEQF

J: TRBJ1-5
V: TRBV30
CDR3: AWSASGQGIQPQH

J: TRBJ2-3
V: TRBV4-1
CDR3: ASSPTGLNTDTQY

J: TRBJ2-3
V: TRBV12-3/TRBV12-4
CDR3: ASSQTGNTQY

J: TRBJ1-1
V: TRBV7-9
CDR3: ASSRQGGTEAF

J: TRBJ2-7
V: TRBV2
CDR3: ASSDPQGRGYEQY